The clone carrying this T cell receptor (beta chain) was observed many times. What it recognizes is unknown. These data are taken from a study of blood T cells in healthy people across ages. The overall study: Template switching captured about one barcoded beta molecule per two T cells.

The study isolated at least 6 million PBMCs from each sample. Study results and caveats: Considered underestimates were the diversity estimates obtained from one million T cells.

With a J-beta primer mix and a sample-barcoded 5' primer, a second PCR ran about 6 to 11 cycles. TCRdb reprocessed the 5' RACE reads via MiXCR and lists one record per CDR3 protein. This table holds 650,000 to 700,000 distinct CDR3 sequences, over 40% found once. The TCR comes from a woman older than 75 in good health. The sequenced material came from blood.

Here the CDR3 reads CASSQRALGSPLHF. The CDR3 bases are TGCGCCAGCAGCCAGAGGGCTTTAGGATCACCCCTCCACTTT. The chain employs TRBV4-1 and TRBJ1-6, with D uncertain. Germline values: CDR1 MGHRA, CDR2 YSYEKL. The CDR3 spans 14 residues. The V gene lost 3 bases and the J gene lost 10 bases, with 13 bases spanning the gap.